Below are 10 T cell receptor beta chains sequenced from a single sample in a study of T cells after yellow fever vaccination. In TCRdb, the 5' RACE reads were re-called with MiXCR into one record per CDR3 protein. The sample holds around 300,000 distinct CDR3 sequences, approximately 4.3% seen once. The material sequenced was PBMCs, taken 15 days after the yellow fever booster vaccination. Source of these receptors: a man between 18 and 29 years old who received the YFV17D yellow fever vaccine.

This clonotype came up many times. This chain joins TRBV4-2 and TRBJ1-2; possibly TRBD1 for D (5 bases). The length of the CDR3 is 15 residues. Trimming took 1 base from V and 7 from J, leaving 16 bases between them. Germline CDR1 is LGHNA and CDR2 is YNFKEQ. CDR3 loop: CASSQVGPQGSGYTF. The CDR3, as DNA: TGTGCCAGCAGCCAAGTAGGACCTCAGGGAAGTGGCTACACCTTC.

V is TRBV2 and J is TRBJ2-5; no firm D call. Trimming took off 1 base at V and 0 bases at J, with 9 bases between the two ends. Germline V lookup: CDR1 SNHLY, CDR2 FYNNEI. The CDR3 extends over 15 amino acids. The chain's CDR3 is CASSEGFPDQETQYF. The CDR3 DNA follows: TGTGCCAGCAGTGAAGGTTTTCCTGACCAAGAGACCCAGTACTTC.

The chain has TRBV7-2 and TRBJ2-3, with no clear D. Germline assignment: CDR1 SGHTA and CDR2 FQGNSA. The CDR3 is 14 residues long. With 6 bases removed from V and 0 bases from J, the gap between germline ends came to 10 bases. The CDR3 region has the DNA TGTGCCAGCAGGCGGATACCTAGCACAGATACGCAGTATTTT. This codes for CASRRIPSTDTQYF.

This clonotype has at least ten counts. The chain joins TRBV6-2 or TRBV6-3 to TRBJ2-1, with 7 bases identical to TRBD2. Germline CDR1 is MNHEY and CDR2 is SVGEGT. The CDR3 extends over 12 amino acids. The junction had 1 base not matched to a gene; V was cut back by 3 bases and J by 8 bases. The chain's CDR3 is CASSYRGDEQFF. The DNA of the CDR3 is TGTGCCAGCAGTTATCGGGGGGATGAGCAGTTCTTC.

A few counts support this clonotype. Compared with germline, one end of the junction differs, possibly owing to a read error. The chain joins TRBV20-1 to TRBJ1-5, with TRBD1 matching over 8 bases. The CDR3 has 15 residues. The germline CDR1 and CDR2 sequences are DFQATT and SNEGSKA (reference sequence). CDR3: CSASKWTGLGQPRHF. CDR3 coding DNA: TGCAGTGCTTCAAAATGGACAGGGTTGGGTCAGCCCCGGCATTTT.

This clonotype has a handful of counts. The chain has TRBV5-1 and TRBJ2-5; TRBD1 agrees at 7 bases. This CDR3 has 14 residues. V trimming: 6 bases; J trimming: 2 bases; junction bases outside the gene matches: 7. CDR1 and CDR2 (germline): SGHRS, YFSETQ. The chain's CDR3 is CASTNPGQQETQYF. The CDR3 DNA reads TGCGCCAGCACTAACCCGGGACAGCAAGAGACCCAGTACTTC.

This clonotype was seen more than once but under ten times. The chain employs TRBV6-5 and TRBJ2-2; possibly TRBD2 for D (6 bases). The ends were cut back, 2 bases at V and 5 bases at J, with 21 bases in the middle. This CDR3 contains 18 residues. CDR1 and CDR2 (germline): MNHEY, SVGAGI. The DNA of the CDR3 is TGTGCCAGCAGTTACGATAGGGGTACTAGCCTTGGAACCGGGGAGCTGTTTTTT. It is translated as CASSYDRGTSLGTGELFF.

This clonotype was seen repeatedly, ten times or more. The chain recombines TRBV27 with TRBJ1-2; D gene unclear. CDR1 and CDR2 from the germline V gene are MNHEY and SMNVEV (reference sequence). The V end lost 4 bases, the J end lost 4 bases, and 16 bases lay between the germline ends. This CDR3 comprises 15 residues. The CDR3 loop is CASSYTPSDLYGYTF. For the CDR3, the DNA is TGTGCCAGCAGTTATACCCCCTCCGACCTCTATGGCTACACCTTC.

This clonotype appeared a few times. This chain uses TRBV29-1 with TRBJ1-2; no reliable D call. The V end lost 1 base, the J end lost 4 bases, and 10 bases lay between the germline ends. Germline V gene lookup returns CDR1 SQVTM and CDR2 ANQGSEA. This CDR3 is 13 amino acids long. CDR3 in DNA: TGCAGCGTTGAAGGCAGGACCTTCTATGGCTACACCTTC. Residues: CSVEGRTFYGYTF. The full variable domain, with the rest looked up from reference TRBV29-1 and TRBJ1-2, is SAVISQKPSRDICQRGTSLTIQCQVDSQVTMMFWYRQQPGQSLTLIATANQGSEATYESGFVIDKFPISRPNLTFSTLTVSNMSPEDSSIYLCSVEGRTFYGYTFGSGTRLTVV.

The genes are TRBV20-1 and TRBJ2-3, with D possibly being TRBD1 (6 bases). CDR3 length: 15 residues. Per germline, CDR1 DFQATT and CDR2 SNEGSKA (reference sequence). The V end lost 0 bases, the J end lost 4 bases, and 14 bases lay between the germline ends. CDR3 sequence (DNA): TGCAGTGCTAGAGATGGGGGCAGGGGACCAGATACGCAGTATTTT. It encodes CSARDGGRGPDTQYF.